The 18 T cell receptor beta chains in this list originate from one sample, sequenced in a study of cytomegalovirus exposure and HLA in healthy donors (dated by TCRdb to about 2017). The library relied on the immunoSEQ multiplex PCR assay. Imported from immuneACCESS, the table was reduced by TCRdb to in-frame sequences with V and J called. These copies leave out some clones; in studies compared against another copy, an unresolved V gene accounts for under half, and the cause of the remainder is not known. The sample data list about 350,000 clones, and roughly 90% of these were observed just once. The ten largest make up roughly 1.2% of the sample. The sample taken for sequencing was PBMCs. These receptors were collected from a woman aged 25-40 years in good health and CMV-seropositive.

The chain links TRBV4-3 to TRBJ2-1; D is possibly TRBD1 (6 bases). The germline CDR1 and CDR2 sequences are LGHNA and YSLEER. The CDR3 is made up of 16 amino acids. The V and J ends lost 0 bases and 7 bases respectively, with 16 bases between them. CDR3 bases: TGCGCCAGCAGCCAAGATCAGGGGACCATGGGTAATGAGCAGTTCTTC. Translated, it gives CASSQDQGTMGNEQFF.

CDR3 sequence (DNA): TGTGCCAGCAGACCAGGGTCCGGGGCCAACGTCCTGACTTTC. This codes for CASRPGSGANVLTF. The chain employs TRBV6-5 and TRBJ2-6; tentative D call: TRBD1 (5 bases). CDR1 and CDR2 (germline): MNHEY, SVGAGI. CDR3 length equals 14 residues. V was trimmed by 6 bases and J by 4 bases, leaving 10 bases between them.

This rearrangement joins TRBV6-5 to TRBJ2-5, with 7 bases that match TRBD2. CDR3 length: 13 amino acids. Germline assignment: CDR1 MNHEY and CDR2 SVGAGI. Trimming took 6 bases from V and 3 from J; bases not matched to a gene: 4. Here the CDR3 reads CASRLSGEETQYF. The CDR3 nucleotides read TGTGCCAGCAGATTGAGCGGGGAAGAGACCCAGTACTTC.

This chain links TRBV27 with TRBJ2-3; D not resolved. Between the trimmed V and J ends, which lost 5 bases and 2 bases, there was a span of 8 bases. Germline V gives CDR1 MNHEY, CDR2 SMNVEV (reference sequence). The CDR3 is 13 amino acids. This chain's CDR3 is CASSRLDTDTQYF. In nucleotides, the CDR3 is TGTGCCAGCAGTAGACTTGACACAGATACGCAGTATTTT.

V gene TRBV28 combines with J gene TRBJ1-1; 8 nucleotides align to TRBD1. The trim removed 6 bases at V and 9 bases at J, leaving 9 bases unmatched. CDR3 length: 13 amino acids. In germline, CDR1 is MDHEN, CDR2 SYDVKM. The CDR3 DNA reads as TGTGCCAGCAGACTGCGACAGGGGCCCAAAGCTTTCTTT. It codes for CASRLRQGPKAFF.

Comment on this clone: One end of the junction does not line up with germline, which may come from a read error. J is TRBJ2-1 and V is TRBV28; TRBD2 matches 8 bases. Germline CDR1 MDHEN, CDR2 SYDVKM. The CDR3 totals 12 residues. The CDR3 loop reads CASSWERAGGVF. The CDR3 DNA is TGTGCCAGCAGTTGGGAGCGGGCCGGGGGGGTCTTC.

The chain links TRBV7-2 to TRBJ2-1; D is undetermined. The CDR3 runs to 13 residues. The germline V gene encodes CDR1 SGHTA and CDR2 FQGNSA. The V end was cut by 2 bases, the J end by 7 bases, with 9 bases between. This CDR3 is CASSLLGLNEQFF. DNA of the CDR3: TGTGCCAGCAGCTTACTCGGTCTGAATGAGCAGTTCTTC.

V and J are TRBV9 and TRBJ2-3; no reliable D call. This CDR3 is built from 14 residues. CDR1 and CDR2 (germline): SGDLS, YYNGEE. V lost 0 bases and J 0 bases, leaving 5 bases between the germline ends. The CDR3 spells CASSVDESTDTQYF. As DNA, the CDR3 is TGTGCCAGCAGCGTAGACGAGAGCACAGATACGCAGTATTTT.

Regarding this clone: Other nucleotide sequences in the sample specify the same CDR3. This chain uses TRBV9 with TRBJ2-3; TRBD2 matches 8 bases. Looked up from germline, CDR1 is SGDLS and CDR2 is YYNGEE. The V and J ends lost 0 bases and 1 base, in that order; junction bases with no gene match: 4. There are 16 residues in the CDR3. CDR3 sequence: CASSVVAGGRTDTQYF. CDR3 coding DNA: TGTGCCAGCAGCGTAGTGGCGGGGGGACGCACAGATACGCAGTATTTT.

This clone was picked up one time. The chain links TRBV10-3 to TRBJ1-2; the match to TRBD1 covers 7 bases. Germline CDR1 reads ENHRY; CDR2 reads SYGVKD. V dropped 6 bases and J dropped 4; count of bases not matched to a gene: 8. The CDR3 is 14 amino acids. For the CDR3, the DNA is TGTGCCATCAGCCCCGGGACAGTCGGCTATGGCTACACCTTC. Protein product: CAISPGTVGYGYTF.

DNA of the CDR3: TGTGCCATCAGTGAGAGGGGCGGGGAGCTGTTTTTT. Translation gives CAISERGGELFF. The chain carries TRBV10-3 and TRBJ2-2; D might be TRBD1 (5 bases). Germline-derived CDR1 and CDR2 are ENHRY and SYGVKD. This CDR3 contains 12 residues. V lost 2 bases, J lost 7 bases, and 5 bases lay in between.

V and J are TRBV29-1 and TRBJ1-2; tentative D call: TRBD1 (5 bases). Germline V gene sequence: CDR1 SQVTM, CDR2 ANQGSEA. CDR3 length: 11 amino acids. Trimming stripped 4 bases from V and 8 bases from J, with 11 bases between. In DNA, the CDR3 is TGCAGCGTTGTCTTTGAGGGGGGCTACACCTTC. Amino acids: CSVVFEGGYTF.

The J gene is TRBJ2-2, the V gene TRBV6-1, with 11 bases aligning to TRBD2. The CDR3 totals 21 residues. Germline V gene sequence: CDR1 MNHNS, CDR2 SASEGT. With 2 bases clipped from V and 4 bases from J, the junction kept 18 bases outside the gene matches. The CDR3 here is CASSETRVGPSGRWSTGELFF. The CDR3 DNA sequence: TGTGCCAGCAGTGAAACTAGGGTTGGGCCTAGCGGGAGGTGGAGCACCGGGGAGCTGTTTTTT.

This chain links TRBV6-5 with TRBJ2-1, with 14 bases that match TRBD2. CDR3 length equals 13 residues. Germline CDR1 reads MNHEY; CDR2 reads SVGAGI. The ends lost 7 bases at V and 12 bases at J; junction bases unmatched: 5. The DNA of the CDR3 is TGTGCCAGCACGACTAGCGGGGGGGCCGGGCAGTTCTTC. It translates to CASTTSGGAGQFF.

This chain connects TRBV20-1 to TRBJ1-5; D unclear. The CDR3 extends over 11 amino acids. Between the trimmed V and J ends, which lost 3 bases and 7 bases, there was a span of 7 bases. The V gene's germline CDR1 is DFQATT and CDR2 SNEGSKA (reference sequence). The CDR3 nucleotides read TGCAGTGCTAGTGATGGACAGCCCCAGCATTTT. Translation: CSASDGQPQHF.

The chain is built from TRBV4-1 and TRBJ2-7, with no clear D. The CDR3 loop spans 13 amino acids. Germline lookup yields CDR1 MGHRA and CDR2 YSYEKL. Trimming shortened V by 1 base and J by 4 bases, and 8 bases separated the two germline ends. The chain's CDR3 is CASSQATPYEQYF. CDR3 in DNA: TGCGCCAGCAGCCAAGCTACGCCTTACGAGCAGTACTTC.

V usage is TRBV29-1 and J usage is TRBJ1-1; no definite D call. Per germline, CDR1 SQVTM and CDR2 ANQGSEA. The CDR3 is made up of 11 amino acids. Trimming pared 5 bases from V and 10 bases from J, leaving 14 bases between. Written as DNA, the CDR3 is TGCAGCGTTTTGGATCGGGGTAGAGCTTTCTTT. Protein product: CSVLDRGRAFF.

The chain employs TRBV5-4 and TRBJ2-5, with D hard to call. This CDR3 region has 12 residues. Germline CDR1 SGHNT, CDR2 YYREEE (reference sequence). Between the trimmed V and J ends, which lost 4 bases and 3 bases, there was a span of 7 bases. The CDR3 loop is CASSGREETQYF. The CDR3 DNA is TGTGCCAGCAGCGGCCGAGAAGAGACCCAGTACTTC.